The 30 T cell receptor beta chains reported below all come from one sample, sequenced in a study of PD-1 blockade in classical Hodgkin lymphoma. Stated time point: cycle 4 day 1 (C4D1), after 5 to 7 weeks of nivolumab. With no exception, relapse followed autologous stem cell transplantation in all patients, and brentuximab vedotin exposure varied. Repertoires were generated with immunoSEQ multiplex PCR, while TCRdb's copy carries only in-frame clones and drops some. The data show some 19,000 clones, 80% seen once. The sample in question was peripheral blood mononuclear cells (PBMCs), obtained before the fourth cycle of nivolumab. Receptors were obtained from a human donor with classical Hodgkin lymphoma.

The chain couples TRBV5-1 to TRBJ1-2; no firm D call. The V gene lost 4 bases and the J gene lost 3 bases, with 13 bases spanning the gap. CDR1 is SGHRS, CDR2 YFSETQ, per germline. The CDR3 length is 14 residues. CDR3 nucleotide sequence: TGCGCCAGCAGCAAGGACGTGACCGACTATGGCTACACCTTC. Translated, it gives CASSKDVTDYGYTF.

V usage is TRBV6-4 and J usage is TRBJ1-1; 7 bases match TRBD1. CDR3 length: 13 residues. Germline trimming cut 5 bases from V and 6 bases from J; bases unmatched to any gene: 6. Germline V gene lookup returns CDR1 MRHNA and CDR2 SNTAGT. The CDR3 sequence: CASSRDSGAEAFF. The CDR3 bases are TGTGCCAGCAGTCGGGACAGCGGGGCTGAAGCTTTCTTT.

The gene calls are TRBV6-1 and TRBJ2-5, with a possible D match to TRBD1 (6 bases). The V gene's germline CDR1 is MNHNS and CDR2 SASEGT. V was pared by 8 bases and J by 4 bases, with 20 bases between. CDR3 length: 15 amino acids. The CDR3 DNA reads TGTGCCAGCCTATTCATCACAGGGTTTGGAGAGACCCAGTACTTC. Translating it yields CASLFITGFGETQYF.

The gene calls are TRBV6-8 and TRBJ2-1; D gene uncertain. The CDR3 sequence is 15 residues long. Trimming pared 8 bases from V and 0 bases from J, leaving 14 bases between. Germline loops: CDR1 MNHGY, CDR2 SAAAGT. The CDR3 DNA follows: TGTGCCAGCCTCGTTAACCCGAGCTCCTACAATGAGCAGTTCTTC. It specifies CASLVNPSSYNEQFF.

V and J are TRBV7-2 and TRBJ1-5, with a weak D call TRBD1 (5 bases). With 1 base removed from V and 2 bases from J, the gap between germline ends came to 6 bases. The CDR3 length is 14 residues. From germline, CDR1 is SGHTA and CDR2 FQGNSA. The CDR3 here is CASSLVGGNQPQHF. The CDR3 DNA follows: TGTGCCAGCAGCTTAGTGGGGGGCAATCAGCCCCAGCATTTT.

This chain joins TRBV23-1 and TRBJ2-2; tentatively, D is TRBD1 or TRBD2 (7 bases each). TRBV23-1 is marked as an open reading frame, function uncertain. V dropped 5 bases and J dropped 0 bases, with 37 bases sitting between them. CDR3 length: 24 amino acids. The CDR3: CASSALQGRPLPGGSDPNTGELFF. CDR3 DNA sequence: TGCGCCAGCAGTGCGTTACAGGGGCGCCCATTGCCTGGCGGGAGTGACCCGAACACCGGGGAGCTGTTTTTT.

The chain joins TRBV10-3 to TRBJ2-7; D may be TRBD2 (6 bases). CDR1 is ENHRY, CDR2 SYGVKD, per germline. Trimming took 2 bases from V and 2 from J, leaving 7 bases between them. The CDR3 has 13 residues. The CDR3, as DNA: TGTGCCATCAGTGAGGGGACTCCCTACGAGCAGTACGTC. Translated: CAISEGTPYEQYV.

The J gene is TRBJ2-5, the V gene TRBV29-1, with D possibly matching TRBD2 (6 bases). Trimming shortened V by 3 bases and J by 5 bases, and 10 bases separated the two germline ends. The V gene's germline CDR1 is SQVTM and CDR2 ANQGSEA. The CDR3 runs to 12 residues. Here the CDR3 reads CSVEAGSETQYF. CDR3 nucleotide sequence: TGCAGCGTTGAGGCGGGGAGCGAGACCCAGTACTTC.

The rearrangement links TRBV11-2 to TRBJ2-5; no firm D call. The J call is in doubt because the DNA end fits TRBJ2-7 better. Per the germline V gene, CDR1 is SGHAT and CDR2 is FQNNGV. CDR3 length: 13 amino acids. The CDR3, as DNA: TGTGCCAGCAGCTTAGATGACGGATACGAGCAGTACTTC. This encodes CASSLDDGYEQYF.

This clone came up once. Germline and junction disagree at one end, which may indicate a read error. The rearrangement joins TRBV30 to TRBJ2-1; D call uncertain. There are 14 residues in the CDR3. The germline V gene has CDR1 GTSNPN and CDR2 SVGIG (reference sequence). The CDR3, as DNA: TGTGCCTGGAGTGTTGCTAATCTTTGGGATGAGCAGCTCTTC. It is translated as CAWSVANLWDEQLF.

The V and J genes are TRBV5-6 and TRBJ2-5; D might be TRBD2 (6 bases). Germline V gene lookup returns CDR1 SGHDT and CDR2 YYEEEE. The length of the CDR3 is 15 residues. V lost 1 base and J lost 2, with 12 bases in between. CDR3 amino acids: CASSLFSSGQETQYF. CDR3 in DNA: TGTGCCAGCAGCTTGTTCTCGAGCGGGCAAGAGACCCAGTACTTC.

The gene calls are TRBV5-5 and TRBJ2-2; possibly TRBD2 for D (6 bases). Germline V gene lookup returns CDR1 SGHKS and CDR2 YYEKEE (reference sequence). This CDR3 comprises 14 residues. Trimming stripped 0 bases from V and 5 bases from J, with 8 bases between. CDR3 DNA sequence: TGTGCCAGCAGCTTGGCCGGAGGGACCGGGGAGCTGTTTTTT. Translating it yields CASSLAGGTGELFF.

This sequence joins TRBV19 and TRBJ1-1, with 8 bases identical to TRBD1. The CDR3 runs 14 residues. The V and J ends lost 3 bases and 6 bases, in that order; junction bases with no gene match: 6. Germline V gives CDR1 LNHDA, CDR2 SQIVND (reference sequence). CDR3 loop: CASSIGRTGSEAFF. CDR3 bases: TGTGCCAGTAGTATTGGCCGGACAGGGTCTGAAGCTTTCTTT.

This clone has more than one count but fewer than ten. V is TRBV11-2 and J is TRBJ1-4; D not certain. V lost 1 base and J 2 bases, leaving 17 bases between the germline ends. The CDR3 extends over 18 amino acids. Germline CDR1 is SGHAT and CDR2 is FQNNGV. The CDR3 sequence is CASSLVARGSVTNEKLFF. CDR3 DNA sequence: TGTGCCAGCAGCTTAGTCGCTCGGGGTTCGGTGACTAATGAAAAACTGTTTTTT. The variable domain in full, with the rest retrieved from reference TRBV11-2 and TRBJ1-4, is EAGVAQSPRYKIIEKRQSVAFWCNPISGHATLYWYQQILGQGPKLLIQFQNNGVVDDSQLPKDRFSAERLKGVDSTLKIQPAKLEDSAVYLCASSLVARGSVTNEKLFFGSGTQLSVL.

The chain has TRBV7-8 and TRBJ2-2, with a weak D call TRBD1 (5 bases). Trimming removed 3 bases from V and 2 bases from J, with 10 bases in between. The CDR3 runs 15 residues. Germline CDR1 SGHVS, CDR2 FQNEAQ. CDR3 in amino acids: CASSFRDSNTGELFF. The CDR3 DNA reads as TGTGCCAGCAGCTTCAGAGACAGTAACACCGGGGAGCTGTTTTTT.

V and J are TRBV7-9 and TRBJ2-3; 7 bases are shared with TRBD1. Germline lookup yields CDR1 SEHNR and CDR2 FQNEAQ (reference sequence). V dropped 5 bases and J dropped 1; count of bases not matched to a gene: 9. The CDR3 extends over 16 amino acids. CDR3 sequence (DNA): TGTGCCAGCAGCATGCGAGGACAGGTTGGCACAGATACGCAGTATTTT. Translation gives CASSMRGQVGTDTQYF.

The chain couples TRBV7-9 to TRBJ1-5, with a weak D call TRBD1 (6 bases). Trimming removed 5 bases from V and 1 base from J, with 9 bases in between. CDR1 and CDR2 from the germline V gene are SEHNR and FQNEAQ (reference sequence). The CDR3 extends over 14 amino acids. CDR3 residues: CASSLGQSNQPQHF. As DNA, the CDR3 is TGTGCCAGCAGCCTGGGACAAAGCAATCAGCCCCAGCATTTT.

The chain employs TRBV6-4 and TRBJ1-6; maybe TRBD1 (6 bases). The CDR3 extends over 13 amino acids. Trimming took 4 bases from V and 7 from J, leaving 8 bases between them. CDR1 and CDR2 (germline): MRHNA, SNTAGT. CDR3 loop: CASSGQANSPLHF. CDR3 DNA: TGTGCCAGCAGTGGACAGGCAAATTCACCCCTCCACTTT.

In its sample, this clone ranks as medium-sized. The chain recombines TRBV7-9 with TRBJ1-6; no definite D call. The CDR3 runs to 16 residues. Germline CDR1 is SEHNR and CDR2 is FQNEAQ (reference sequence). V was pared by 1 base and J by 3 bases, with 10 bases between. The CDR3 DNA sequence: TGTGCCAGCAGCTTAGGAGCAGGCTTCTATAATTCACCCCTCCACTTT. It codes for CASSLGAGFYNSPLHF. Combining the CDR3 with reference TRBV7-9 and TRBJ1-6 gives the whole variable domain DTGVSQNPRHKITKRGQNVTFRCDPISEHNRLYWYRQTLGQGPEFLTYFQNEAQLEKSRLLSDRFSAERPKGSFSTLEIQRTEQGDSAMYLCASSLGAGFYNSPLHFGNGTRLTVT.

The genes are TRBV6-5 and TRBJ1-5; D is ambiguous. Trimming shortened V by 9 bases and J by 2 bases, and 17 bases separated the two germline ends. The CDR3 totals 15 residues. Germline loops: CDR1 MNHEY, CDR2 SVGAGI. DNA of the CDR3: TGTGCCAGTTCCGCCTGGAAATGGGGCAATCAGCCCCAGCATTTT. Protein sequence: CASSAWKWGNQPQHF.

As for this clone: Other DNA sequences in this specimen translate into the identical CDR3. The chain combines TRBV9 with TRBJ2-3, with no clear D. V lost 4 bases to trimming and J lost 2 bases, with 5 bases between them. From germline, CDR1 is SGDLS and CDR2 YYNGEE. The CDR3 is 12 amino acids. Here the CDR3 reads CASSPNTDTQYF. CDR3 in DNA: TGTGCCAGCAGCCCCAACACAGATACGCAGTATTTT.

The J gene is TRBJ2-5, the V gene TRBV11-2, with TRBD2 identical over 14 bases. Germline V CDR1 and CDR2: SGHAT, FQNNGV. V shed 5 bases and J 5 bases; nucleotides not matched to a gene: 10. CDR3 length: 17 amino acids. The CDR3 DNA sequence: TGTGCCAGCAGCCCTGGGACTAGCGGGAGCGTTAGGGAGACCCAGTACTTC. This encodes CASSPGTSGSVRETQYF.

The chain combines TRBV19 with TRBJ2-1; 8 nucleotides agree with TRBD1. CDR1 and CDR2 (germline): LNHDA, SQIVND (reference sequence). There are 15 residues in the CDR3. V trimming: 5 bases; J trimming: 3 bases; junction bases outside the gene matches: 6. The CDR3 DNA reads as TGTGCCAGTAGTGATCAGGGGGCTCTCTACAATGAGCAGTTCTTC. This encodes CASSDQGALYNEQFF. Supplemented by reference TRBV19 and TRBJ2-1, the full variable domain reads DGGITQSPKYLFRKEGQNVTLSCEQNLNHDAMYWYRQDPGQGLRLIYYSQIVNDFQKGDIAEGYSVSREKKESFPLTVTSAQKNPTAFYLCASSDQGALYNEQFFGPGTRLTVL.

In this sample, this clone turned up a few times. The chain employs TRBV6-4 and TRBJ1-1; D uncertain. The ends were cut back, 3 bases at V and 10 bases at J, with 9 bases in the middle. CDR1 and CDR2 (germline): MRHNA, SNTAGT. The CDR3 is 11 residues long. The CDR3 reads CASSDGFGAFF. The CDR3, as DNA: TGTGCCAGCAGTGATGGCTTCGGAGCTTTCTTT.

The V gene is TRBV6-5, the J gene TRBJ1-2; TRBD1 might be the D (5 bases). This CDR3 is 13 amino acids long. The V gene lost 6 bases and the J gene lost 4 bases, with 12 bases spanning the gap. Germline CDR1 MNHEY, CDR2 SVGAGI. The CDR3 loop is CASRRTSGYGYTF. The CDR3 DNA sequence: TGTGCCAGCAGGAGGACATCCGGCTATGGCTACACCTTC.

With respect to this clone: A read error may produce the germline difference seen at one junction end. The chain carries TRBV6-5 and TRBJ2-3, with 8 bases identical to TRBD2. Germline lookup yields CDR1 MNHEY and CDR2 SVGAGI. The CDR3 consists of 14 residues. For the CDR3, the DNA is TGTGCCAGCAGTCCTGGACTAGCACAAGATGCGCAGTATTTT. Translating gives CASSPGLAQDAQYF.

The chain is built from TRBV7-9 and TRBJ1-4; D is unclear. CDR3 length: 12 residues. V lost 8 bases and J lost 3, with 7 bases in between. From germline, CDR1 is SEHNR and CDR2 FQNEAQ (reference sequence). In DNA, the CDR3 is TGTGCCAGCGAAGGTTCTAATGAAAAACTGTTTTTT. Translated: CASEGSNEKLFF.

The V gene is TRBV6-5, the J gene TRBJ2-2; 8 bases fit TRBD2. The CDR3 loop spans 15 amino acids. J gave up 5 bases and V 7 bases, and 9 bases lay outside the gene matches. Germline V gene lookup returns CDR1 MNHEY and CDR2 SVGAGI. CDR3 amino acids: CASIAPGLETGELFF. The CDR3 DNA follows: TGTGCCAGCATCGCACCGGGACTAGAAACCGGGGAGCTGTTTTTT.

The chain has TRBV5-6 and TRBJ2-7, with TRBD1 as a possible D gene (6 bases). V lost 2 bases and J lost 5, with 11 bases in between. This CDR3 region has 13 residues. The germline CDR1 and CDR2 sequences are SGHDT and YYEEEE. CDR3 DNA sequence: TGTGCCAGCAGCTTAAGGGGGATCCACGAGCAGTACGTC. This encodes CASSLRGIHEQYV.

CDR3 nucleotides: TGTGCCAGCAGCGTGACTAGTTCCTACGAGCAGTACTTC. It specifies CASSVTSSYEQYF. The chain couples TRBV7-1 to TRBJ2-7, with D tentatively TRBD2 (6 bases). TRBV7-1 is an ORF for which the function is uncertain. The CDR3 covers 13 residues. Trimming removed 5 bases from V and 1 base from J, with 9 bases in between.